Listed here is a single TCR beta chain. Its antigen is as yet unknown. This record comes from a study of T cells in Graves' hyperthyroidism and ophthalmopathy. Whole-study findings and limits: Among thyroid clonotypes expanded above 0.001, most also appeared in blood. For ophthalmopathy, model prediction preceded onset by a median roughly 5.9 months.

This CDR3 spans 13 amino acids. V shed 7 bases and J shed 4 bases, with 11 bases lying between them. Any patient presenting with uncontrolled infection, other autoimmune disease, pregnancy or lactation was left out. The PBMCs were taken from 10 ml of fresh peripheral blood. RNA transcripts gave rise to amplified TCR beta CDR3 regions. TCR CDR3 regions were first amplified by RT-PCR with HTBI primers. TCRdb re-analysed the multiplex PCR reads in MiXCR, keeping a single row per CDR3 protein. The top ten clones hold approximately 18% of a sample with 500,000 or so distinct CDR3 sequences, 17% of them seen once.

The TCR sequence derives from a young woman with Graves' ophthalmopathy. The J gene is TRBJ1-3, the V gene TRBV12-3 or TRBV12-4; no clear D. Sample: blood. The CDR3 sequence is CASISKPGNTIYF. The CDR3 bases are TGTGCCAGCATCTCAAAGCCCGGAAACACCATATATTTT.